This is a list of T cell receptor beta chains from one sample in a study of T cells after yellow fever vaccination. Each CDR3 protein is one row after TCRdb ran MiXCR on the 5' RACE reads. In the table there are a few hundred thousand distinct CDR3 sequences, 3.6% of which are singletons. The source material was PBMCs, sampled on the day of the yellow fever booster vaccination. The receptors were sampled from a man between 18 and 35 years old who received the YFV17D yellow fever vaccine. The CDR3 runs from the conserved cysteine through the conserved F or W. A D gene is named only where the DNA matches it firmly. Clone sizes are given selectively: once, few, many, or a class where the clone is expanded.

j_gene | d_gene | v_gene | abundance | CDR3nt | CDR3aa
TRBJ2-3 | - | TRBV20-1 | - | TGCAGTGCTTTGCCCGGGGGCGGCCCAGATACGCAGTATTTT | CSALPGGGPDTQYF
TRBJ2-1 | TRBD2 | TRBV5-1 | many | TGCGCCAGCAGCTTGGCGCGTAGCGGGGGGCCTCGGCATGAGCAGTTCTTC | CASSLARSGGPRHEQFF
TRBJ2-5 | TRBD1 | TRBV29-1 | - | TGCAGCGTTGAAGTGACAGGGTACCAAGAGACCCAGTACTTC | CSVEVTGYQETQYF
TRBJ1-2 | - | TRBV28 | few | TGTGCCAGCAGTCGGGACGGCGGGGCTACGAAGACCGGCTACACCTTC | CASSRDGGATKTGYTF
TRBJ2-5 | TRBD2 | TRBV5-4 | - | TGTGCCAGCAGCTTGGCGGGCGGGGGGGCCTTGCGAGAGACCCAGTACTTC | CASSLAGGGALRETQYF
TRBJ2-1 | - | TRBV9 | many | TGTGCCAGCAACGTAGCTGGATGGGACAATGAGCAGTTCTTC | CASNVAGWDNEQFF
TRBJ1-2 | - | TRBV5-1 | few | TGCGCCAGCAGCCCTGACGGCCGGGGGGGCTACACCTTC | CASSPDGRGGYTF
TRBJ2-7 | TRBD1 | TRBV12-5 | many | TGTGCTAGTGGTAGTTGGGACAGCTACACCTACGAGCAGTACTTC | CASGSWDSYTYEQYF
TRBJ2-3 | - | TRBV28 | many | TGTGCCAGCAGTTTACCCCGGCTCGCAGATACGCAGTATTTT | CASSLPRLADTQYF
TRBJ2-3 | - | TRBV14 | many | TGTGCCAGCAGCCAAGATATGGCTACAGATACGCAGTATTTT | CASSQDMATDTQYF
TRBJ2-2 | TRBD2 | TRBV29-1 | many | TGCAGCGTTGAAGATATAGCGGGGGGCCCCGGCGGGGAGCTGTTTTTT | CSVEDIAGGPGGELFF
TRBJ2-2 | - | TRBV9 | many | TGTGCCAGCAGCGAGACGCGGCGCGGGACCGGGGAGCTGTTTTTT | CASSETRRGTGELFF
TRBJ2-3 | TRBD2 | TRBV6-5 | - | TGTGCCAGCAGTTACGCGGGAGGCACAGATACGCAGTATTTT | CASSYAGGTDTQYF